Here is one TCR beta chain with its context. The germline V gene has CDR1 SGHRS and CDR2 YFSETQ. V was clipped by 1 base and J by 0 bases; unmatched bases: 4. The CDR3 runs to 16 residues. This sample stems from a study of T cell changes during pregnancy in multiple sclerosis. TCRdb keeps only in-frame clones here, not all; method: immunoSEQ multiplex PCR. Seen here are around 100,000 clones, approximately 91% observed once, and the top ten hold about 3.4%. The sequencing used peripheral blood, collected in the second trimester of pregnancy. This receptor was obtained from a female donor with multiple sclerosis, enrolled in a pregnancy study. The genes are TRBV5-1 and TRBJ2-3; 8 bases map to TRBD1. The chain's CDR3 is CASSLRTGGSTDTQYF. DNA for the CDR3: TGCGCCAGCAGCTTGCGCACAGGGGGTAGCACAGATACGCAGTATTTT.